This T cell receptor (beta chain) was identified during a study of blood T cells in healthy people across ages. Next came a second PCR, run for about 6 to 12 cycles, which used a sample-barcoded 5' primer along with a J-beta primer mix. With 12 random nucleotides, a template-switch adaptor tagged each individual cDNA molecule. TCRdb reprocessed the 5' RACE reads with MiXCR, giving one entry per CDR3 protein. Among around 1,700,000 distinct CDR3 sequences listed, approximately 30% were seen once. Findings and caveats of the study: Age brought a roughly linear fall in TCR beta diversity measured per million T cells. Unknown CMV status may confound age-related changes in expanded clones.

This clonotype was found many times. Its antigen remains unknown. Every donor contributed about 10 milliliters of peripheral blood by blood draw. V shed 6 bases and J shed 1 base, with 10 bases lying between them. CDR1 is MDHEN and CDR2 is SYDVKM in the germline V gene. The CDR3 runs 13 residues. The sequence was obtained from a young woman in good health. This chain joins TRBV28 and TRBJ2-7, with TRBD1 as a possible D gene (5 bases). The sequencing input was blood. The CDR3 is CASSFRQSYEQYF. For the CDR3, the DNA is TGTGCCAGCAGCTTTCGACAGTCCTACGAGCAGTACTTC.